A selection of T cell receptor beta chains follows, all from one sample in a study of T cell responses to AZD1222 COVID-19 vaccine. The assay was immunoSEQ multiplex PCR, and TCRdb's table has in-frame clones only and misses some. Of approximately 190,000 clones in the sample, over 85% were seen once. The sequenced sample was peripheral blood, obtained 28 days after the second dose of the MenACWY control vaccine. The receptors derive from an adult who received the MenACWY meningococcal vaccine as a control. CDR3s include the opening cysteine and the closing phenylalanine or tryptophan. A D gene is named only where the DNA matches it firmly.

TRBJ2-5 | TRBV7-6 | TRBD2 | CASSLTPLGGSSQETQYF
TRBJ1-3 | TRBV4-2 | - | CASSQDPPGGTGNTIYF
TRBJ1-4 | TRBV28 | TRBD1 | CASSLVGGDEKLFF
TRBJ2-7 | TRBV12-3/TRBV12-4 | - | CASSQTGHEQYF
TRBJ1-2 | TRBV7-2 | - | CASSLRGYGYTF
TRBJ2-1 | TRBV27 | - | CASSLKWRYEQFF
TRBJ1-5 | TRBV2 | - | CASSERYGNQPQHF
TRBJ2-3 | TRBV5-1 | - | CASSISGGGLSTDTQYF
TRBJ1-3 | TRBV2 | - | CASFYVNTIYF
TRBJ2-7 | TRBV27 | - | CASSAGVPSYEQYF
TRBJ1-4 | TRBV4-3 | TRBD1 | CASSQDLSGTANEKLFF
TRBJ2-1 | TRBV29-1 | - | CSVEGIEGFYNEQFF
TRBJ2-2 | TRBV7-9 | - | CASSLNMGKAGELFF
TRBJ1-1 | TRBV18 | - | CASSPVEGGTEAFF
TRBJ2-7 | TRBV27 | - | CASSYSQGLSYEQYF
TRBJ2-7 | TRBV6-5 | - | CASSRDVSYEQYF
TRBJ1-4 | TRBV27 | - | CASSGATGLEKLFF
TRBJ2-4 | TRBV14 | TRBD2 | CASSPGTSGSAKNIQYF
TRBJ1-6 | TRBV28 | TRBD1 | CASSSLTGGYSPLHF
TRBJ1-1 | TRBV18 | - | CASSLGPNTEAFF
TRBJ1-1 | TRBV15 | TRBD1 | CATSRERTGRTEAFF
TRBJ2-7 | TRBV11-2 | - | CASSLSRGGYEQYF
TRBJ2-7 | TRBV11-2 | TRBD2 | CASSLGSGSFYEQYF
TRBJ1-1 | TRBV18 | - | CASSPPPARNTEAFF
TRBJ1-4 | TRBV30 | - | CAWSGGRSINEKLFF
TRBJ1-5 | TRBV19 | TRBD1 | CASSIGDSGRQPQHF
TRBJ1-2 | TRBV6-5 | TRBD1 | CASSRSGTDGYTF
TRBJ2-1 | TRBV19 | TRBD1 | CASSLRTGSSYNEQFF